The 4 T cell receptor beta chains reported below all come from one sample, sequenced in a study of blood T cell repertoires in COVID-19. The table came from immunoSEQ multiplex PCR; TCRdb's copy has only in-frame clones and leaves some out. The table includes about 400,000 clones, roughly 89% detected once. Specimen: peripheral blood. The source is a woman aged 25 to 39 with acute or convalescent COVID-19.

J is TRBJ1-3 and V is TRBV27, with 8 bases that match TRBD1. This CDR3 has 15 amino acids. Trimming cost V 5 bases and J 4 bases; bases outside gene matches: 7. Germline CDR1 reads MNHEY; CDR2 reads SMNVEV (reference sequence). CDR3 DNA: TGTGCCAGCAGTAAACAGGGGGAGTTGGGAAACACCATATATTTT. Amino acid sequence: CASSKQGELGNTIYF.

This chain uses TRBV5-4 with TRBJ1-6; D is ambiguous. CDR1 SGHNT and CDR2 YYREEE come from the germline V gene (reference sequence). Trimming cost V 3 bases and J 5 bases, with 18 bases left between them. The CDR3 extends over 17 amino acids. The CDR3 DNA is TGTGCCAGCAGCTCCGGGGTGTCGGCAAGGGATAATTCACCCCTCCACTTT. Its protein product is CASSSGVSARDNSPLHF.

The CDR3: CASSVVGGGTDTQYF. DNA for the CDR3: TGCGCCAGCAGCGTTGTTGGCGGCGGAACAGATACGCAGTATTTT. The chain uses TRBV5-1 and TRBJ2-3; D uncertain. CDR3 length: 15 residues. Trimming took 4 bases from V and 3 from J, leaving 15 bases between them. Germline V gives CDR1 SGHRS, CDR2 YFSETQ.

The chain employs TRBV6-5 and TRBJ1-2; D remains ambiguous. V gave up 2 bases and J gave up 2 bases, with 6 bases separating them. Germline values: CDR1 MNHEY, CDR2 SVGAGI. This CDR3 is built from 13 residues. CDR3: CASSYDLNYGYTF. The CDR3 DNA reads as TGTGCCAGCAGTTACGATCTAAACTATGGCTACACCTTC.